This T cell receptor beta chain was documented in a study of radiotherapy plus CTLA-4 blockade in lung cancer. Turning to the study itself: Objective responses were recorded in about 18% of patients, with disease control recorded in about 33%. General study results and limits: After treatment with radiotherapy plus ipilimumab, TCR clones that came from the tumor expanded in blood. Together with interferon-beta, which increased in serum after radiation, early dynamic changes in blood T cell clones were reportedly the best predictors of response.

Trimming stripped 5 bases from V and 5 bases from J, with 12 bases between. From germline, CDR1 is MNHEY and CDR2 SVGAGI. The CDR3 loop spans 13 amino acids. Clones were read by immunoSEQ multiplex PCR, and TCRdb kept only the in-frame ones, dropping some. Counted here are some 70,000 clones, around 79% occurring once; the ten biggest clones make up roughly a tenth. Details on this clone: What it binds is unknown.

The chain couples TRBV6-5 to TRBJ2-5; D is tentatively TRBD1 or TRBD2 (5 bases each). The sample consisted of peripheral blood, taken from a patient treated with radiotherapy plus ipilimumab. The receptor comes from a human donor with non-small cell lung cancer who had a complete response to radiotherapy plus ipilimumab. CDR3 amino acids: CASSGAREETQYF. The CDR3 DNA follows: TGTGCCAGCAGTGGAGCCAGGGAGGAGACCCAGTACTTC.